Listed below are T cell receptor beta chains from one sample, sequenced in a study of T cells in localized non-small cell lung cancer. Profiling relied on immunoSEQ multiplex PCR, and the TCRdb table lists in-frame clones only, not all of them. The repertoire has about 78,000 clones, 80% to 90% of them found once; the top ten carry 2.8%. The sample consisted of peripheral blood, taken before any cancer treatment. Receptor source: a man between 40 and 75 years old with stage I lung adenocarcinoma. CDR3s include the opening cysteine and the closing phenylalanine or tryptophan. Fields, in order: V gene, D gene, clone size, J gene, CDR3 DNA, CDR3 protein. D genes are given only for firm matches. Size is omitted from some rows. Given values are once, few, many or a class for expanded clones.

TRBV5-3	TRBD1	-	TRBJ2-7	TGTGCCAGAAGTCCCTGGACAGGGGGCCGCCACGAGCAGTACTTC	CARSPWTGGRHEQYF
TRBV19	-	-	TRBJ1-1	TGTGCCAGTAGGACAGGCGATGATAGAACCACTGAAGCTTTCTTT	CASRTGDDRTTEAFF
TRBV6-5	-	-	TRBJ1-2	TGTGCCAGCAATGCCGCGACAGGTGGGGGCTACACCTTC	CASNAATGGGYTF
TRBV6-6	-	-	TRBJ2-1	TGTGCCAGCAGTCCCGCGACTAGCTCCTACAATGAGCAGTTCTTC	CASSPATSSYNEQFF
TRBV6-1	-	-	TRBJ1-4	TGTGCCAGCAGTGGCGTCCCCTTAGGGGAAAAACTGTTTTTT	CASSGVPLGEKLFF
TRBV27	TRBD1	-	TRBJ1-5	TGTGCCAGCAGTGGACAGGGCGTTGGTCAGCCCCAGCATTTT	CASSGQGVGQPQHF
TRBV10-2	-	-	TRBJ1-2	TGCGCCAGCCAACCGGGCTCCCCGGGCTATGGCTACACCTTC	CASQPGSPGYGYTF
TRBV18	-	-	TRBJ2-7	TGTGCCAGCTCACCGGGGGTCCACGAGCAGTACTTC	CASSPGVHEQYF
TRBV27	TRBD1	-	TRBJ1-1	TGTGCCAGCAGTATGACAGGGGGCAGGACTGAAGCTTTCTTT	CASSMTGGRTEAFF
TRBV29-1	TRBD1	-	TRBJ2-1	TGCAGCGTTGGGACAGGGTGGGCGATTGAGCAGTTCTTC	CSVGTGWAIEQFF
TRBV7-8	-	-	TRBJ1-5	TGTGCCAGCAGCTTAATGCGGACTCGAAGCAATCAGCCCCAGCATTTT	CASSLMRTRSNQPQHF
TRBV10-1	TRBD1	-	TRBJ2-7	TGCGCCAGTTCTGCCCTCGGGACAGATTCGAACGAGCAGTACTTC	CASSALGTDSNEQYF
TRBV18	-	-	TRBJ1-5	TGTGCCAGCTCACCGGCTGGGTCGAGCAATCAGCCCCAGCATTTT	CASSPAGSSNQPQHF
TRBV19	-	-	TRBJ2-7	TGTGCCAGTAGTAGTTTCCGGGGAACTTACGAGCAGTACTTC	CASSSFRGTYEQYF
TRBV19	TRBD1	-	TRBJ1-5	TGTGCCAGTAGTACCACAGGGGGAGGAAGGCCCCAGCATTTT	CASSTTGGGRPQHF
TRBV10-2	TRBD1	-	TRBJ1-1	TGCGCCAGCAGAATTGGGACAGTGAACACTGAAGCTTTCTTT	CASRIGTVNTEAFF
TRBV30	TRBD1	few	TRBJ2-5	TGTGCCTGGTCTACCGGGACAGGGGACGAGACCCAGTACTTC	CAWSTGTGDETQYF
TRBV2	-	-	TRBJ2-3	TGTGCCAGCACCCCGCTCGGGGGAGATACGCAGTATTTT	CASTPLGGDTQYF
TRBV27	-	-	TRBJ1-2	TGTGCCAGCAGTTTAAGGCCCGGGGTACAGTCTAACTATGGCTACACCTTC	CASSLRPGVQSNYGYTF
TRBV6-6	-	-	TRBJ1-5	TGTGCCAGCAGCCCAACAGGGTCTACTCCGCCCCAGCATTTT	CASSPTGSTPPQHF
TRBV6-6	TRBD1	-	TRBJ1-1	TGTGCCAGCAGTTCTCCGGACAGGGTTAAGAGTTCTTTCTTT	CASSSPDRVKSSFF
TRBV6-5	-	many	TRBJ1-1	TGTGCCAGCAGTTACAGACAAGAGAACACTGAAGCTTTCTTT	CASSYRQENTEAFF
TRBV20-1	-	-	TRBJ2-7	TGCAGTGCTAGGCCCGCGTACGAGCAGTACTTC	CSARPAYEQYF
TRBV29-1	TRBD1	once	TRBJ2-4	TGCAGCGTTGAAGGGGGTCGGACAGGGAGGAGGGGAGCCAAAAACATTCAGTACTTC	CSVEGGRTGRRGAKNIQYF
TRBV4-1	TRBD2	-	TRBJ2-5	TGCGCCAGCAGCCAAGACGGCATACGACTAGCGGGAGGCCAAGAGACCCAGTACTTC	CASSQDGIRLAGGQETQYF
TRBV7-9	-	once	TRBJ2-7	TGTGCCAGCTCAGATCTTTACGAGCAGTACTTC	CASSDLYEQYF
TRBV5-1	TRBD1	once	TRBJ1-5	TGCGCCAGCAGCCCCGGGACAGGAGACAATCAGCCCCAGCATTTT	CASSPGTGDNQPQHF
TRBV30	TRBD1	-	TRBJ2-3	TGTGCCTGGAGCCACCCCGGGGGACAGGAGACGGGACCAGATACGCAGTATTTT	CAWSHPGGQETGPDTQYF
TRBV7-2	-	-	TRBJ2-1	TGTGCCAGCAGCCGACGTATCAACAATGAGCAGTTCTTC	CASSRRINNEQFF
TRBV5-5	TRBD1	-	TRBJ2-7	TGTGCCAGCAGCTCGACAGGGGATCTAGTGGAGCAGTACTTC	CASSSTGDLVEQYF
TRBV27	TRBD2	-	TRBJ2-7	TGTGGGAGGGGGGTAGGACTAGCGGGAGAGTACGAGCAGTACTTC	CGRGVGLAGEYEQYF
TRBV6-1	-	-	TRBJ2-1	TGTGCCAGCAGGCGTAATGAGCAGTTCTTC	CASRRNEQFF
TRBV25-1	-	-	TRBJ1-2	TGTGCCAGCAGTGAACACAATCCGAGCGATGGCTACACCTTC	CASSEHNPSDGYTF
TRBV28	-	few	TRBJ1-1	TGTGCCAGCAGGGAACAGCTGAACACTGAAGCTTTCTTT	CASREQLNTEAFF
TRBV6-1	-	-	TRBJ2-7	TGTGCCAGCAGTGAAAGGTCGGGCCTAGTGCAGTACTTC	CASSERSGLVQYF
TRBV18	-	once	TRBJ2-1	TGTGCCAGCTCACCACGGGTTCACCGCCTCTACAATGAGCAGTTCTTC	CASSPRVHRLYNEQFF
TRBV6-5	-	once	TRBJ2-2	TGTGCCAGCAGTCCCTATATCGACACCGGGGAGCTGTTTTTT	CASSPYIDTGELFF
TRBV27	-	once	TRBJ2-7	TGTGCCAGCAGGCTCCAGGACTCCCCTGAATACGAGCAGTACTTC	CASRLQDSPEYEQYF
TRBV27	-	-	TRBJ2-7	TGTGCCAGCAGTTCCCCTCCCTACGAGCAGTACTTC	CASSSPPYEQYF
TRBV19	-	-	TRBJ2-1	TGTGCCAGTAGTATAGGGCGAGGGGATGAGCAGTTCTTC	CASSIGRGDEQFF
TRBV15	-	once	TRBJ1-2	TGTGCCACCAGCAGAGATCGGAGCTATGGCTACACCTTC	CATSRDRSYGYTF
TRBV2	-	-	TRBJ2-3	TGTGCCAGCAGCCTTAGGTCTGATACGCAGTATTTT	CASSLRSDTQYF
TRBV2	TRBD2	-	TRBJ2-5	TGTGCCAGCATCGCGGCTAGCGGGGGGGTCGGAGAGACCCAGTACTTC	CASIAASGGVGETQYF
TRBV6-5	-	-	TRBJ1-2	TGTGCCAGCAGTTACTCTCCGGGGGCCACGATATCGGGCTACACCTTC	CASSYSPGATISGYTF
TRBV5-1	TRBD1	-	TRBJ2-7	TGCGCCAGCAGCTTGGGACAGGGTGTAAACGAGCAGTACTTC	CASSLGQGVNEQYF
TRBV5-6	-	-	TRBJ2-7	TGTGCCAGCAGCCCCTCCGATGGGAAGCAGTACTTC	CASSPSDGKQYF
TRBV4-2	TRBD1	-	TRBJ2-7	TGTGCCAGCAGCCAAGTACAGGGACAGGGCTACTCCTACGAGCAGTACTTC	CASSQVQGQGYSYEQYF
TRBV18	-	-	TRBJ1-1	TGTGCCAGCTCACCAGCAGGGAACACTGAAGCTTTCTTT	CASSPAGNTEAFF
TRBV6-5	-	once	TRBJ1-1	TGTGCCAGCAGTTACGGGGCAGGGTATAACACTGAAGCTTTCTTT	CASSYGAGYNTEAFF
TRBV14	-	-	TRBJ1-4	TGTGCCAGCACCCTCGGCGGAAATGAAAAACTGTTTTTT	CASTLGGNEKLFF
TRBV2	TRBD2	few	TRBJ2-2	TGTGCCAGCAGCAGGACGGGAGGGACCGGGGAGCTGTTTTTT	CASSRTGGTGELFF
TRBV30	-	-	TRBJ1-6	TGTGCCTGGAGTGTAGCTAGCTCCTATAATTCACCCCTCCACTTT	CAWSVASSYNSPLHF
TRBV11-1	-	-	TRBJ1-6	TGTGCCAGCACCACGCGGACTCCAGGGTCACCCCTCCACTTT	CASTTRTPGSPLHF